The 32 T cell receptor beta chains presented below share a single source sample, sequenced in a study of shared clonotypes between healthy human individuals (dated by TCRdb to 2019 to 2021). The library relied on the immunoSEQ multiplex PCR assay. The table was pulled from immuneACCESS by TCRdb, which kept in-frame rearrangements only. Such tables lose some clones; where checked, under half of the loss comes from unresolved V genes, and the rest has no known cause. The sample contains millions of clones, approximately 95% of them found a single time. The top ten clones comprise 0.13% of the sample. The sample consisted of naive CD4+ T cells sorted from blood. The cell subset or site label here, explained by the study, means: CD45RA+ positively selected. Receptor source: a man aged 18 to 30 in good health.

The chain employs TRBV5-1 and TRBJ2-7; the match to TRBD1 covers 9 bases. Germline assignment: CDR1 SGHRS and CDR2 YFSETQ. The length of the CDR3 is 15 residues. V was clipped by 3 bases and J by 3 bases; unmatched bases: 7. The DNA of the CDR3 is TGCGCCAGCAGCTCGGGGACAGGGACAAACTACGAGCAGTACTTC. Its protein is CASSSGTGTNYEQYF.

V is TRBV6-5 and J is TRBJ1-2; D remains unclear. Germline assignment: CDR1 MNHEY and CDR2 SVGAGI. Trimming took off 0 bases at V and 7 bases at J, with 18 bases between the two ends. The CDR3 runs 16 residues. DNA of the CDR3: TGTGCCAGCAGTTACTCGATCGCCGGCCCGGAGGGTGGCTACACCTTC. This sequence encodes CASSYSIAGPEGGYTF.

The chain has TRBV2 and TRBJ2-2; 7 nucleotides line up with TRBD2. The V gene's germline CDR1 is SNHLY and CDR2 FYNNEI. V was pared by 6 bases and J by 0 bases, with 4 bases of the junction left unmatched. CDR3 length: 15 amino acids. The CDR3 is CASSGRGANTGELFF. The CDR3 DNA reads as TGTGCCAGCAGCGGCCGGGGGGCGAACACCGGGGAGCTGTTTTTT.

The rearrangement links TRBV19 to TRBJ1-2, with 10 bases matching TRBD1. The CDR3 is 17 residues long. V dropped 5 bases and J dropped 1; count of bases not matched to a gene: 10. Germline V CDR1 and CDR2: LNHDA, SQIVND (reference sequence). CDR3 residues: CASSVLFGQGDNYGYTF. CDR3 sequence (DNA): TGTGCCAGTAGTGTTTTATTTGGACAGGGGGATAACTATGGCTACACCTTC.

Of note for this clone: Additional DNA sequences in this sample encode the identical CDR3. This chain links TRBV25-1 with TRBJ2-3; D is unresolved. Between the trimmed V and J ends, which lost 5 bases and 0 bases, there was a span of 3 bases. Germline V lookup: CDR1 MGHDK, CDR2 SYGVNS. This CDR3 spans 12 amino acids. The CDR3 protein is CASSSSTDTQYF. Written as DNA, the CDR3 is TGTGCCAGCAGTTCCAGCACAGATACGCAGTATTTT.

The chain joins TRBV10-2 to TRBJ1-5, with TRBD1 as a possible D gene (6 bases). CDR1 and CDR2 (germline): WSHSY, SAAADI. V shed 6 bases and J shed 5 bases, with 11 bases lying between them. The CDR3 runs to 13 residues. CDR3 bases: TGCGCCAGCAGCATACAGGGAGATCAGCCCCAGCATTTT. Its protein is CASSIQGDQPQHF.

CDR3 amino acids: CASSLAKEQPQHF. As DNA, the CDR3 is TGTGCCAGCAGCTTAGCTAAGGAACAGCCCCAGCATTTT. The chain joins TRBV7-6 to TRBJ1-5, with D hard to call. V was clipped by 0 bases and J by 7 bases, with 7 bases between them. The CDR3 has 13 amino acids. The germline CDR1 and CDR2 sequences are SGHVS and FNYEAQ.

This chain connects TRBV6-1 to TRBJ1-1, with TRBD1 as a possible D gene (6 bases). V shed 4 bases and J shed 11 bases, with 14 bases lying between them. The CDR3 sequence is 12 residues long. Germline CDR1 reads MNHNS; CDR2 reads SASEGT. The CDR3 DNA follows: TGTGCCAGCAGTGGCGGGGGGCGCTCGGCTTTCTTT. Translation gives CASSGGGRSAFF.

This clone showed up just once. V gene TRBV7-2 combines with J gene TRBJ2-3; the match to TRBD2 covers 9 bases. With 3 bases clipped from V and 7 bases from J, the junction kept 8 bases outside the gene matches. Germline loops: CDR1 SGHTA, CDR2 FQGNSA. This CDR3 has 15 amino acids. The CDR3 reads CASSFSGSKMNTQYF. The CDR3 coding sequence is TGTGCCAGCAGCTTTAGCGGGAGTAAGATGAATACGCAGTATTTT.

V gene TRBV7-2 combines with J gene TRBJ2-7; 8 bases match TRBD1. The germline V gene has CDR1 SGHTA and CDR2 FQGNSA. V gave up 4 bases and J gave up 0 bases; unmatched junction bases: 5. This CDR3 contains 15 residues. The CDR3 loop is CASSYGQGSSYEQYF. The CDR3 nucleotides read TGTGCCAGCAGCTACGGACAGGGATCCTCCTACGAGCAGTACTTC.

The rearrangement joins TRBV9 to TRBJ2-2; no definite D call. Germline CDR1 is SGDLS and CDR2 is YYNGEE. The CDR3 is 15 amino acids. V was pared by 4 bases and J by 4 bases, with 14 bases between. CDR3 nucleotide sequence: TGTGCCAGCAGCCCAGCCGTTGGCGGCACCGGGGAGCTGTTTTTT. It yields the protein CASSPAVGGTGELFF.

This clone was recorded a few times. This chain links TRBV25-1 with TRBJ1-1, with no clear D. Germline-derived CDR1 and CDR2 are MGHDK and SYGVNS. CDR3 length: 13 amino acids. V was pared by 3 bases and J by 6 bases, with 11 bases between. Written as DNA, the CDR3 is TGTGCCAGCAGTGACGTAGGCGCGGCTGAAGCTTTCTTT. This encodes CASSDVGAAEAFF.

This clone was detected once. V and J are TRBV12-5 and TRBJ2-7; TRBD2 agrees at 7 bases. The junction had 5 bases not matched to a gene; V was cut back by 7 bases and J by 2 bases. This CDR3 spans 13 amino acids. Germline values: CDR1 LGHNT, CDR2 FRNRAP. DNA of the CDR3: TGTGCTAGTGCTGGGGAGGGGCCCTACGAGCAGTACTTC. Its protein is CASAGEGPYEQYF.

V is TRBV7-2 and J is TRBJ2-7; D ambiguous. The V gene's germline CDR1 is SGHTA and CDR2 FQGNSA. V was clipped by 4 bases and J by 2 bases, with 9 bases between them. The CDR3 totals 13 residues. CDR3 sequence reads: CASSSRVTYEQYF. As DNA, the CDR3 is TGTGCCAGCAGCTCAAGGGTAACCTACGAGCAGTACTTC. The complete variable domain, with remaining parts taken from reference TRBV7-2 and TRBJ2-7, reads GAGVSQSPSNKVTEKGKDVELRCDPISGHTALYWYRQSLGQGLEFLIYFQGNSAPDKSGLPSDRFSAERTGGSVSTLTIQRTQQEDSAVYLCASSSRVTYEQYFGPGTRLTVT.

This rearrangement joins TRBV6-6 to TRBJ2-7; 12 nucleotides agree with TRBD1. V lost 5 bases to trimming and J lost 4 bases; unmatched junction nucleotides: 6. Germline V CDR1 and CDR2: MNHNY, SVGAGI (reference sequence). CDR3 size: 15 residues. CDR3 sequence (DNA): TGTGCCAGCAGTGCCGGGACAGGGGGCGGGTACGAGCAGTACTTC. Translating it yields CASSAGTGGGYEQYF.

V is TRBV5-1 and J is TRBJ1-2; D not certain. Trimming pared 0 bases from V and 3 bases from J, leaving 12 bases between. The germline V gene has CDR1 SGHRS and CDR2 YFSETQ. The CDR3 is 15 amino acids. CDR3 nucleotide sequence: TGCGCCAGCAGCTTGGGAAATGCCAGTTACTATGGCTACACCTTC. Residues: CASSLGNASYYGYTF.

The rearrangement uses TRBV28 and TRBJ2-1; 13 nucleotides line up with TRBD2. V was clipped by 6 bases and J by 0 bases; unmatched bases: 11. The CDR3 extends over 19 amino acids. The germline CDR1 and CDR2 sequences are MDHEN and SYDVKM. CDR3 region: CASSLPILAGGGSYNEQFF. DNA for the CDR3: TGTGCCAGCAGCCTCCCCATACTAGCGGGGGGGGGCTCCTACAATGAGCAGTTCTTC.

This chain links TRBV4-1 with TRBJ1-1; D remains unclear. The length of the CDR3 is 14 residues. V was cut by 0 bases and J by 3 bases, with 8 bases left in between. CDR1 and CDR2 from the germline V gene are MGHRA and YSYEKL. The CDR3 sequence: CASSQEGWYTEAFF. The CDR3 bases are TGCGCCAGCAGCCAAGAAGGATGGTACACTGAAGCTTTCTTT.

This chain joins TRBV27 and TRBJ1-4; no clear D. V lost 9 bases, J lost 4 bases, and 12 bases lay in between. CDR3 size: 13 residues. CDR1 MNHEY and CDR2 SMNVEV come from the germline V gene (reference sequence). The CDR3 DNA follows: TGTGCCAGTAAAGACGACCTTAATGAAAAACTGTTTTTT. Translation gives CASKDDLNEKLFF.

In nucleotides, the CDR3 is TGCGCCAGCAGTGAGTCACGGCAGGGCGAGCAGTTCTTC. Translation gives CASSESRQGEQFF. This chain connects TRBV10-1 to TRBJ2-1; D possibly corresponds to TRBD1 (5 bases). Germline V gene sequence: CDR1 WNHNN, CDR2 SYGVQD (reference sequence). There are 13 residues in the CDR3. V gave up 0 bases and J gave up 10 bases, with 10 bases separating them.

The chain joins TRBV29-1 to TRBJ2-7; TRBD2 matches 12 bases. Trimming cost V 6 bases and J 0 bases; bases outside gene matches: 3. The CDR3 covers 14 residues. CDR1 is SQVTM and CDR2 is ANQGSEA in the germline V gene. The CDR3 DNA is TGCAGCGTACTAGCGGGAGGATCCTCCTACGAGCAGTACTTC. This translates into CSVLAGGSSYEQYF.

The V call is TRBV18, the J call TRBJ1-2; D remains unclear. Germline V lookup: CDR1 KGHSH, CDR2 LQKENI. The ends were cut back, 4 bases at V and 2 bases at J, with 11 bases in the middle. The CDR3 extends over 14 amino acids. The CDR3 spells CASSRGVGNYGYTF. The CDR3 coding sequence is TGTGCCAGCTCACGGGGAGTAGGAAACTATGGCTACACCTTC.

The V gene is TRBV10-3, the J gene TRBJ2-5; 7 bases fit TRBD1. Trimming removed 10 bases from V and 2 bases from J; junction bases left unmatched: 7. This CDR3 is built from 13 residues. The germline CDR1 and CDR2 sequences are ENHRY and SYGVKD. CDR3: CATSTGIQETQYF. CDR3 DNA sequence: TGTGCCACTTCGACAGGGATACAAGAGACCCAGTACTTC.

The rearrangement joins TRBV9 to TRBJ2-5, with D perhaps matching TRBD2 (6 bases). The CDR3 is 14 residues long. The germline V gene encodes CDR1 SGDLS and CDR2 YYNGEE. Trimming pared 0 bases from V and 1 base from J, leaving 7 bases between. CDR3 amino acids: CASSVGLVQETQYF. The CDR3 DNA is TGTGCCAGCAGCGTAGGACTAGTCCAAGAGACCCAGTACTTC.

V gene TRBV2 combines with J gene TRBJ1-5; a weak D match, TRBD1 (5 bases). The germline gives CDR1 SNHLY, CDR2 FYNNEI. V was clipped by 3 bases and J by 3 bases, with 9 bases between them. The CDR3 loop spans 14 amino acids. The CDR3 coding sequence is TGTGCCAGCAGTGAGTGGACAAACAATCAGCCCCAGCATTTT. This translates into CASSEWTNNQPQHF.

This sequence joins TRBV19 and TRBJ2-1, with D hard to call. This CDR3 region has 13 residues. V shed 5 bases and J shed 5 bases, with 10 bases lying between them. In germline, CDR1 is LNHDA, CDR2 SQIVND (reference sequence). This chain's CDR3 is CASSVGPNNEQFF. The CDR3, as DNA: TGTGCCAGTAGTGTCGGACCTAACAATGAGCAGTTCTTC.

In its sample, this clone was seen a few times. The genes are TRBV29-1 and TRBJ1-2, with D possibly TRBD1 on 5 matching bases. Trimming stripped 5 bases from V and 4 bases from J, with 8 bases between. This CDR3 contains 11 residues. Germline-derived CDR1 and CDR2 are SQVTM and ANQGSEA. The CDR3 reads CSVRDSYGYTF. The CDR3 DNA is TGCAGCGTTCGAGACAGCTATGGCTACACCTTC.

V gene TRBV7-8 combines with J gene TRBJ2-1, with 9 nucleotides matching TRBD1. The V and J ends lost 3 bases and 7 bases, in that order; junction bases with no gene match: 10. The CDR3 spans 16 residues. The germline V gene has CDR1 SGHVS and CDR2 FQNEAQ. CDR3: CASSFGGQGLLNEQFF. DNA of the CDR3: TGTGCCAGCAGCTTTGGGGGACAGGGATTGTTAAATGAGCAGTTCTTC.

This sequence joins TRBV4-3 and TRBJ1-6; D remains ambiguous. The CDR3 totals 14 residues. CDR1 and CDR2 (germline): LGHNA, YSLEER. V gave up 0 bases and J gave up 7 bases, with 7 bases separating them. This chain's CDR3 is CASSQEMLNSPLHF. The CDR3 DNA follows: TGCGCCAGCAGCCAAGAAATGTTAAATTCACCCCTCCACTTT.

V is TRBV7-9 and J is TRBJ2-2; 9 positions match TRBD2. The CDR3 is made up of 18 amino acids. The V gene's germline CDR1 is SEHNR and CDR2 FQNEAQ (reference sequence). The V and J ends lost 4 bases and 0 bases, in that order; junction bases with no gene match: 9. The CDR3 sequence is CASSWESLAGSNTGELFF. The CDR3 DNA reads as TGTGCCAGCAGCTGGGAGTCTCTAGCGGGGTCGAACACCGGGGAGCTGTTTTTT.

This clone was seen ten or more times. The CDR3 here is CASSLGHISSNQPQHF. The DNA of the CDR3 is TGTGCCAGCAGTCTCGGACATATTTCTAGCAATCAGCCCCAGCATTTT. The chain couples TRBV5-8 to TRBJ1-5, with D perhaps matching TRBD1 (5 bases). The CDR3 has 16 residues. Per the germline V gene, CDR1 is SGHTS and CDR2 is YDEGEE. V was trimmed by 5 bases and J by 0 bases, leaving 15 bases between them.

In this sample, this clone turned up once. CDR3 loop: CAWSDHLTSYNEQFF. The CDR3 DNA reads TGTGCCTGGAGTGACCACCTGACCTCCTACAATGAGCAGTTCTTC. The V and J genes are TRBV30 and TRBJ2-1, with D unclear. V gave up 1 base and J gave up 0 bases, with 10 bases separating them. The CDR3 totals 15 residues. Germline lookup yields CDR1 GTSNPN and CDR2 SVGIG (reference sequence).